This TCR beta chain comes out of a study of blood T cell repertoires in COVID-19. Study details: Whether acute or convalescent, the COVID-19 samples came from the United States, Italy and Spain. Sources were T cells, B-cell-depleted T cells, or PBMCs; the material itself was cDNA or gDNA.

The length of the CDR3 is 16 residues. CDR1 and CDR2 (germline): SGHAT, FQNNGV. Trimming removed 1 base at V and 10 bases at J, with 20 bases between. In the authors' methods: Cell counts per sample came from amplifying reference gene primers. Profiled with immunoSEQ multiplex PCR; TCRdb holds only in-frame clones, not every one. V, J and clone size derive from that table, while D and trimming were established from the DNA sequence. The table lists about 150,000 clones, around 80% of them singletons. The V gene is TRBV11-2, the J gene TRBJ2-1; no firm D call. This sequence originates from a man aged 60 to 69 with acute or convalescent COVID-19. Sequencing was done on a sample of peripheral blood. CDR3: CASSLGSVARYGEQFF. DNA of the CDR3: TGTGCCAGCAGCTTAGGGTCGGTCGCCCGGTACGGGGAGCAGTTCTTC.